The 2 T cell receptor beta chains presented below share a single source sample, sequenced in a study of vaccination and CD4 T cells after COVID-19. Described treatment: approximately 11-day PBMC culture with coronavirus spike peptide pools or control peptides (ViraFEST assay). Cultured CD4+ T cell DNA was sequenced using the Oncomine TCR Beta short-read assay. TCRdb re-derived calls from the PCR reads in MiXCR, one entry per CDR3 protein. The sample includes approximately 12,000 distinct CDR3 sequences, approximately 52% seen only once; the top ten take about a sixth. No cognate antigen is known for these TCRs. The sample comprised CD4+ T cells from blood, cultured in vitro. The receptors here all came from a human donor who had recovered from COVID-19.

The V gene is TRBV20-1, the J gene TRBJ2-1; D is unclear. With 4 bases removed from V and 2 bases from J, the gap between germline ends came to 15 bases. The CDR3 length is 15 residues. Germline V gene data show CDR1 as DFQATT and CDR2 as SNEGSKA (reference sequence). The CDR3: CSAKTAEWTYNEQFF. CDR3 nucleotides: TGCAGTGCTAAGACCGCGGAGTGGACCTACAATGAGCAGTTCTTC.

The chain carries TRBV5-4 and TRBJ2-1; D could derive from TRBD1 or TRBD2 (5 bases each). This CDR3 region has 15 residues. Germline CDR1 SGHNT, CDR2 YYREEE (reference sequence). V dropped 3 bases and J dropped 5 bases, with 15 bases sitting between them. The CDR3 nucleotides are TGTGCCAGCAGCTACGACCTTAGGGGAGACAATGAGCAGTTCTTC. Residues: CASSYDLRGDNEQFF.